This T cell receptor (beta chain) was profiled in a study of breast tumors, draining lymph nodes, adjacent tissues. Breast cancer patients provided tissue from their axillary draining lymph nodes. TCRdb reprocessed the multiplex PCR reads with MiXCR, giving one entry per CDR3 protein. The table shows approximately 89,000 distinct CDR3 sequences, with approximately 31% occurring only once. The germline CDR1 and CDR2 sequences are GTSNPN and SVGIG (reference sequence). Trimming took off 8 bases at V and 4 bases at J, with 17 bases between the two ends. This CDR3 has 13 amino acids. Sequenced material: axillary lymph node tissue. The J gene is TRBJ1-1, the V gene TRBV30, with a weak D call TRBD1 (6 bases). The receptor comes from a female donor with breast cancer. Some clones in this sample may be carry-over from other donors' samples. CDR3 amino acids: CALGAGGSTEAFF. The CDR3 DNA sequence: TGTGCCCTGGGAGCGGGGGGCAGCACTGAAGCTTTCTTT.